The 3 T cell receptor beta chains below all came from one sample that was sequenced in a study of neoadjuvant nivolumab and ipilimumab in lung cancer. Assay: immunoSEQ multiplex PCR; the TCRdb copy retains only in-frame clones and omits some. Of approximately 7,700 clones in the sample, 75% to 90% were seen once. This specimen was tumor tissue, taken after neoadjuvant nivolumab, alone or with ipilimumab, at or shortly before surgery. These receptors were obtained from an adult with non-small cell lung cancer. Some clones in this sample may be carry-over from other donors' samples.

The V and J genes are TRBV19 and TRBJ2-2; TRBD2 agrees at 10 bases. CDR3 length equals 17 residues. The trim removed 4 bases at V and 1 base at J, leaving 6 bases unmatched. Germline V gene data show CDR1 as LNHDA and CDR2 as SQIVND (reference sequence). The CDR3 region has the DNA TGTGCCAGTAGTACTATAGCGGGAGGACAGAACACCGGGGAGCTGTTTTTT. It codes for CASSTIAGGQNTGELFF.

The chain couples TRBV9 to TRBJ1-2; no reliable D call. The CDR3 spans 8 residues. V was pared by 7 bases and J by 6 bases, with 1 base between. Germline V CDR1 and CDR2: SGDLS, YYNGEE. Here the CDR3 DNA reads TGTGCCAGCCATGGCTACACCTTC. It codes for CASHGYTF.

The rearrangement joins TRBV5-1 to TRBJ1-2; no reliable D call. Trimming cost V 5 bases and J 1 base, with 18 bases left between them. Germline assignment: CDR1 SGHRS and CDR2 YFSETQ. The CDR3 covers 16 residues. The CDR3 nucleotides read TGCGCCAGCAGTCGTGGTCCTACCCAAAGTAACTATGGCTACACCTTC. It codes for CASSRGPTQSNYGYTF.